A selection of T cell receptor beta chains follows, all from one sample in a study of identical twins. TCRdb independently ran MiXCR on the 5' RACE reads; one entry per CDR3 protein. Of 520,000 or so distinct CDR3 sequences listed, about 20% are singletons. The sample was also reused in another study, on T cells expressing NK-cell markers.

Sequenced input: CD4+ T cells sorted from blood. The receptor set was obtained from a young woman in good health. The CDR3 runs from the conserved cysteine through the conserved F or W. A D gene is named only where the DNA matches it firmly. Not every row has a clone size; where given, it reads once, few, many or a size class.

D gene: -; clone size: few; V gene: TRBV2; J gene: TRBJ2-1; CDR3 protein: CASTLVVDEQFF; CDR3 DNA: TGTGCCAGCACGTTAGTCGTGGATGAGCAGTTCTTC
D gene: -; clone size: few; V gene: TRBV6-5; J gene: TRBJ2-7; CDR3 protein: CASSSFRGTYEQYF; CDR3 DNA: TGTGCCAGCAGTTCCTTCAGGGGAACCTACGAGCAGTACTTC
D gene: TRBD1; clone size: few; V gene: TRBV7-7; J gene: TRBJ2-1; CDR3 protein: CASSPDRVDDEQFF; CDR3 DNA: TGTGCTAGCAGCCCCGACAGGGTGGACGATGAGCAGTTCTTC
D gene: -; clone size: many; V gene: TRBV6-2/TRBV6-3; J gene: TRBJ2-5; CDR3 protein: CASSRIARPGLETQYF; CDR3 DNA: TGTGCCAGCAGTCGCATCGCTAGACCGGGGCTGGAGACCCAGTACTTC
D gene: -; clone size: -; V gene: TRBV20-1; J gene: TRBJ2-1; CDR3 protein: CSARNSGPYNEQFF; CDR3 DNA: TGCAGTGCTAGAAACTCCGGGCCGTACAATGAGCAGTTCTTC
D gene: -; clone size: few; V gene: TRBV9; J gene: TRBJ1-3; CDR3 protein: CASSVFEGRPRSGNTIYF; CDR3 DNA: TGTGCCAGCAGCGTATTCGAGGGGCGGCCACGCTCTGGAAACACCATATATTTT
D gene: -; clone size: few; V gene: TRBV4-3; J gene: TRBJ1-5; CDR3 protein: CASSQDGRGGQPQHF; CDR3 DNA: TGCGCCAGCAGCCAAGATGGGAGGGGTGGCCAGCCCCAGCATTTT
D gene: TRBD2; clone size: -; V gene: TRBV6-4; J gene: TRBJ2-3; CDR3 protein: CTSSLARGGQRGADTQYF; CDR3 DNA: TGTACCAGCAGTTTGGCGCGGGGGGGCCAAAGAGGTGCAGATACGCAGTATTTT
D gene: -; clone size: -; V gene: TRBV7-7; J gene: TRBJ2-6; CDR3 protein: CASSRLSGANVLTF; CDR3 DNA: TGTGCTAGCAGCCGCCTCTCTGGGGCCAACGTCCTGACTTTC
D gene: TRBD2; clone size: few; V gene: TRBV7-2; J gene: TRBJ2-7; CDR3 protein: CASSQTAGAYEQYF; CDR3 DNA: TGTGCCAGCAGCCAAACTGCGGGGGCCTACGAGCAGTACTTC
D gene: -; clone size: few; V gene: TRBV18; J gene: TRBJ2-3; CDR3 protein: CASSAQADTQYF; CDR3 DNA: TGTGCCAGCTCAGCGCAGGCAGATACGCAGTATTTT
D gene: -; clone size: -; V gene: TRBV20-1; J gene: TRBJ2-5; CDR3 protein: CSARDARTQETQYF; CDR3 DNA: TGCAGTGCTAGAGATGCTAGGACCCAAGAGACCCAGTACTTC
D gene: TRBD2; clone size: -; V gene: TRBV7-3; J gene: TRBJ2-2; CDR3 protein: CASSLGLASGGELFF; CDR3 DNA: TGTGCCAGCAGCCTTGGACTAGCCAGTGGCGGGGAGCTGTTTTTT
D gene: -; clone size: many; V gene: TRBV20-1; J gene: TRBJ2-3; CDR3 protein: CSALPSTDTQYF; CDR3 DNA: TGCAGTGCGTTACCTAGCACAGATACGCAGTATTTT
D gene: TRBD2; clone size: -; V gene: TRBV6-1; J gene: TRBJ2-5; CDR3 protein: CASSESVGGSGETQYF; CDR3 DNA: TGTGCCAGCAGTGAATCGGTGGGAGGGTCGGGGGAGACCCAGTACTTC
D gene: -; clone size: -; V gene: TRBV12-3/TRBV12-4; J gene: TRBJ2-1; CDR3 protein: CASIKRASYNEQFF; CDR3 DNA: TGTGCCAGCATTAAGCGGGCCTCCTACAATGAGCAGTTCTTC
D gene: TRBD1; clone size: -; V gene: TRBV10-3; J gene: TRBJ1-1; CDR3 protein: CAISGTGNTEAFF; CDR3 DNA: TGTGCCATCAGTGGGACAGGGAACACTGAAGCTTTCTTT
D gene: -; clone size: few; V gene: TRBV3-1; J gene: TRBJ2-7; CDR3 protein: CASSQGMMVEQYF; CDR3 DNA: TGTGCCAGCAGCCAAGGTATGATGGTCGAGCAGTACTTC
D gene: -; clone size: few; V gene: TRBV12-3/TRBV12-4; J gene: TRBJ2-1; CDR3 protein: CAGRSSRDDEQFF; CDR3 DNA: TGTGCCGGCAGGTCCTCCAGGGACGATGAGCAGTTCTTC
D gene: TRBD1; clone size: -; V gene: TRBV11-2; J gene: TRBJ2-4; CDR3 protein: CASSLWAGGEVAKNIQYF; CDR3 DNA: TGTGCCAGCAGCTTGTGGGCAGGGGGCGAAGTAGCCAAAAACATTCAGTACTTC
D gene: TRBD1; clone size: -; V gene: TRBV7-3; J gene: TRBJ1-2; CDR3 protein: CASSLDPGGHYGYTF; CDR3 DNA: TGTGCCAGCAGCTTGGATCCAGGGGGCCACTATGGCTACACCTTC
D gene: TRBD2; clone size: many; V gene: TRBV6-1; J gene: TRBJ2-4; CDR3 protein: CASSPDGLVYIQYF; CDR3 DNA: TGTGCCAGCAGTCCGGACGGACTAGTATACATTCAGTACTTC
D gene: -; clone size: few; V gene: TRBV5-1; J gene: TRBJ2-5; CDR3 protein: CASSLQGSAETQYF; CDR3 DNA: TGCGCCAGCAGCTTGCAGGGGAGCGCGGAGACCCAGTACTTC
D gene: TRBD1; clone size: -; V gene: TRBV6-1; J gene: TRBJ1-4; CDR3 protein: CASSPGQGLNEKLFF; CDR3 DNA: TGTGCCAGCAGTCCGGGACAGGGTTTGAATGAAAAACTGTTTTTT
D gene: -; clone size: many; V gene: TRBV7-2; J gene: TRBJ1-5; CDR3 protein: CASSSGSPPQHF; CDR3 DNA: TGTGCCAGCAGCTCCGGATCTCCGCCCCAGCATTTT
D gene: -; clone size: -; V gene: TRBV7-2; J gene: TRBJ2-1; CDR3 protein: CASSRWAGAGTFNEQFF; CDR3 DNA: TGTGCCAGCAGCCGATGGGCGGGGGCGGGGACGTTCAATGAGCAGTTCTTC
D gene: -; clone size: few; V gene: TRBV7-2; J gene: TRBJ2-3; CDR3 protein: CASSKRIHTDTQYF; CDR3 DNA: TGTGCCAGCAGTAAGCGGATCCACACAGATACGCAGTATTTT
D gene: -; clone size: -; V gene: TRBV5-1; J gene: TRBJ1-1; CDR3 protein: CASSLGGPVREGRAFF; CDR3 DNA: TGCGCCAGCAGCTTGGGAGGGCCAGTCCGGGAAGGTCGGGCTTTCTTT
D gene: -; clone size: few; V gene: TRBV5-1; J gene: TRBJ2-4; CDR3 protein: CASRIGVGNIQYF; CDR3 DNA: TGCGCCAGCAGGATCGGGGTAGGAAACATTCAGTACTTC
D gene: -; clone size: few; V gene: TRBV20-1; J gene: TRBJ1-2; CDR3 protein: CSARQNNYGYTF; CDR3 DNA: TGCAGTGCTAGACAGAACAACTATGGCTACACCTTC
D gene: -; clone size: many; V gene: TRBV20-1; J gene: TRBJ1-5; CDR3 protein: CSARVMGPHQPQHF; CDR3 DNA: TGCAGCGCTAGGGTGATGGGTCCCCATCAGCCCCAGCATTTT
D gene: -; clone size: many; V gene: TRBV10-3; J gene: TRBJ2-1; CDR3 protein: CAISEHPFFNEQFF; CDR3 DNA: TGTGCCATCAGTGAGCACCCCTTTTTCAATGAGCAGTTCTTC
D gene: -; clone size: few; V gene: TRBV10-1; J gene: TRBJ2-7; CDR3 protein: CASSEASVYEQYF; CDR3 DNA: TGCGCCAGCAGTGAGGCAAGCGTCTACGAGCAGTACTTC
D gene: -; clone size: -; V gene: TRBV12-3/TRBV12-4; J gene: TRBJ2-1; CDR3 protein: CASISRLVGEQFF; CDR3 DNA: TGTGCCAGCATCTCACGACTAGTCGGTGAGCAGTTCTTC
D gene: -; clone size: few; V gene: TRBV20-1; J gene: TRBJ1-2; CDR3 protein: CSARDPGGWGGYTF; CDR3 DNA: TGCAGTGCTAGAGACCCCGGAGGGTGGGGAGGCTACACCTTC
D gene: TRBD2; clone size: few; V gene: TRBV20-1; J gene: TRBJ2-7; CDR3 protein: CSAEREGYEQYF; CDR3 DNA: TGCAGCGCGGAGCGGGAGGGCTACGAGCAGTACTTC
D gene: -; clone size: -; V gene: TRBV7-9; J gene: TRBJ2-5; CDR3 protein: CASKVEQETQYF; CDR3 DNA: TGTGCCAGCAAGGTAGAACAAGAGACCCAGTACTTC